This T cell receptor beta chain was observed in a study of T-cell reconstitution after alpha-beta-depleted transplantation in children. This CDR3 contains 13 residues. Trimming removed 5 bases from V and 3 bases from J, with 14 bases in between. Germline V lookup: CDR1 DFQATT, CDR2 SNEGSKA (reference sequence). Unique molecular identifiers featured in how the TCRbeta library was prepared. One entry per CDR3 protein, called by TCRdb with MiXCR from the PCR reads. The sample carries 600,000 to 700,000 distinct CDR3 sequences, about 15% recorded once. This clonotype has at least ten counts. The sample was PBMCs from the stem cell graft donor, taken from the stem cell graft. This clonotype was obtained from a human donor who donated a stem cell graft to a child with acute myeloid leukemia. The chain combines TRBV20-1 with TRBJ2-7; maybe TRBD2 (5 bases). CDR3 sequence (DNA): TGCAGTGCTTCTGGGGAGACCTACTACGAGCAGTACTTC. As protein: CSASGETYYEQYF.